This TCR beta chain stems from a study of blood T cell repertoires in COVID-19. In the source study's methods: For nucleated cells, counts were estimated from reference gene primer amplification. The protocol was immunoSEQ multiplex PCR, while the TCRdb copy is restricted to in-frame clones and leaves out a portion. V, J and clone size derive from that table, while D and trimming were established from the DNA sequence. The sample contains tens of thousands of clones, roughly 82% of which appear only once. In germline, CDR1 is SGHDN, CDR2 FVKESK. The CDR3 length is 15 residues. V shed 0 bases and J 10 bases; nucleotides not matched to a gene: 6.

Specimen: peripheral blood. The chain carries TRBV14 and TRBJ1-6, with TRBD1 matching over 7 bases. This TCR was recovered from a woman of 80 years or more with acute or convalescent COVID-19. CDR3 nucleotide sequence: TGTGCCAGCAGCCAAGAACACAGGGACAGATCACCCCTCCACTTT. This sequence encodes CASSQEHRDRSPLHF.